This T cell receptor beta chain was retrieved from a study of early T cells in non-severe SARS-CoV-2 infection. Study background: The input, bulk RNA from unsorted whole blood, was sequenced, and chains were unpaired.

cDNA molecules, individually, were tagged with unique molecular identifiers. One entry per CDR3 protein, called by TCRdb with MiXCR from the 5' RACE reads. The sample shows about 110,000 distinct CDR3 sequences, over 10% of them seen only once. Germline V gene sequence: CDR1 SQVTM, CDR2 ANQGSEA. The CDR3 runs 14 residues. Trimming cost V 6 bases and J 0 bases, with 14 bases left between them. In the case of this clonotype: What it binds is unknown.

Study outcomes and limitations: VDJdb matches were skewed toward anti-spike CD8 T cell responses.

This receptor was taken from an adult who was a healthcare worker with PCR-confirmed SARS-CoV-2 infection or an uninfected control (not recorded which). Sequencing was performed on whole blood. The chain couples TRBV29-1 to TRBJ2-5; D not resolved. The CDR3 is CSVRRDTNQETQYF. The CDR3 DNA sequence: TGCAGCGTAAGACGAGACACCAACCAAGAGACCCAGTACTTC.